Here is one T cell receptor beta chain with its context. The antigen is not known. V gave up 6 bases and J gave up 5 bases; unmatched junction bases: 2. The CDR3 contains 12 residues. General study points: Tumor Tregs overlapped most with tumor, then blood, naive CD4+ cells.

TRBV12-4/TRBJ1-2 clonotypes were amplified with adaptor-ligated barcode primers. TCRdb re-derived calls from the multiplex PCR reads in MiXCR, one entry per CDR3 protein. Of hundreds of distinct CDR3 sequences in the sample, 19% were seen once. The TCR sequence derives from a female donor with breast cancer. Sample: naive CD4+ T cells sorted from blood. Subset defined: naive CD4+ T cells, CD4+CD45RA+CD25-. The chain employs TRBV12-3 or TRBV12-4 and TRBJ1-2; 8 bases align to TRBD1. Here the CDR3 DNA reads TGTGCCAGCAGCGGACAGGGTTATGGCTACACCTTC. Protein sequence: CASSGQGYGYTF.